This TCR beta chain is from a study of blood T cell repertoires in COVID-19. Study-wide context: The United States, Italy and Spain supplied acute and convalescent COVID-19 samples. Sources were T cells, B-cell-depleted T cells, or PBMCs; the material itself was cDNA or gDNA.

As originally analysed: Scientists estimated how many nucleated cells there were by amplifying reference gene primers. Sequenced by immunoSEQ multiplex PCR; TCRdb stores in-frame clones only, minus some. V, J and clone size were drawn from that table, and D and trimming were deduced from the DNA. The sample includes hundreds of thousands of clones, approximately 80% seen only once; the top ten take 4.5% to 6%. Trimming cost V 5 bases and J 1 base; bases outside gene matches: 3. This CDR3 has 15 amino acids. CDR1 SEHNR and CDR2 FQNEAQ come from the germline V gene (reference sequence). This TCR derives from a woman over 75 with active or convalescent COVID-19. What was sequenced was peripheral blood. V and J are TRBV7-9 and TRBJ1-1; 11 nucleotides agree with TRBD1. Here the CDR3 DNA reads TGTGCCAGCAGCCCGGGACAGGGGGAGAACACTGAAGCTTTCTTT. Translating gives CASSPGQGENTEAFF.